This T cell receptor (beta chain) is from a study of identical twins. TCRdb fed the 5' RACE reads into MiXCR, producing one record per CDR3 protein. The sample holds 1.5 million to 2 million distinct CDR3 sequences, around 33% seen once. This CDR3 has 18 residues. J gave up 4 bases and V 0 bases, and 11 bases lay outside the gene matches. The germline V gene has CDR1 LGHNA and CDR2 YNFKEQ. This clonotype was picked up a small number of times. V usage is TRBV4-2 and J usage is TRBJ1-1; 10 nucleotides agree with TRBD1. Sequenced material: cord blood. The sequence was obtained from a newborn girl in good health. The CDR3 is CASSQDGGRWTGGTEAFF. The CDR3 coding sequence is TGTGCCAGCAGCCAAGATGGGGGCAGATGGACAGGGGGCACTGAAGCTTTCTTT.